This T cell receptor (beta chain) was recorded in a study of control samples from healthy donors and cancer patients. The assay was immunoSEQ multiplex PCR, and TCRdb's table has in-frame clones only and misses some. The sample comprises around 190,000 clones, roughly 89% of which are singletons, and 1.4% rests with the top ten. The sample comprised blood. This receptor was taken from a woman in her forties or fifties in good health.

CDR3 DNA sequence: TGTGCCTGGAGCACGCGGGCAGGACGCTCTGGGGCCAACGTCCTGACTTTC. This gives the protein CAWSTRAGRSGANVLTF. The chain is built from TRBV30 and TRBJ2-6; tentative D call: TRBD2 (5 bases). Per the germline V gene, CDR1 is GTSNPN and CDR2 is SVGIG (reference sequence). The CDR3 extends over 17 amino acids. V was trimmed by 3 bases and J by 0 bases, leaving 15 bases between them. The complete variable domain, with remaining parts taken from reference TRBV30 and TRBJ2-6, reads SQTIHQWPATLVQPVGSPLSLECTVEGTSNPNLYWYRQAAGRGLQLLFYSVGIGQISSEVPQNLSASRPQDRQFILSSKKLLLSDSGFYLCAWSTRAGRSGANVLTFGAGSRLTVL.